Sequencing of this T cell receptor beta chain was carried out in a study of CD8 T cells in ankylosing spondylitis. Study-level results: Disease-linked clones bore a CD8+ phenotype and were relatively rare in peripheral blood. Eight or nine highly homologous variants formed a TCR beta motif that appeared characteristic of ankylosing spondylitis blood. Researchers reportedly found disease-linked clones significantly enriched in matched ankylosing spondylitis synovial fluid.

The CDR3 loop spans 16 amino acids. Germline CDR1 reads SGHAT; CDR2 reads FQNNGV. The V and J ends lost 3 bases and 0 bases respectively, with 11 bases between them. By quantitative 5'-RACE with molecular barcodes, the TCR beta libraries were made. MiXCR, applied by TCRdb to the 5' RACE reads, yields one record per CDR3 protein. The table includes roughly 68,000 distinct CDR3 sequences, approximately 5.7% detected once. This clonotype appeared a few times. The antigen remains undetermined. The chain links TRBV11-2 to TRBJ1-4; unclear D gene. Source material: synovial fluid, either unsorted or a sorted T cell fraction (not recorded which). The sequence derives from a male donor with ankylosing spondylitis. The CDR3 DNA sequence: TGTGCCAGCAGCTTTGGCCCACTGGCAACTAATGAAAAACTGTTTTTT. This translates into CASSFGPLATNEKLFF. Using reference TRBV11-2 and TRBJ1-4 for the parts outside the CDR3, the full variable domain is EAGVAQSPRYKIIEKRQSVAFWCNPISGHATLYWYQQILGQGPKLLIQFQNNGVVDDSQLPKDRFSAERLKGVDSTLKIQPAKLEDSAVYLCASSFGPLATNEKLFFGSGTQLSVL.